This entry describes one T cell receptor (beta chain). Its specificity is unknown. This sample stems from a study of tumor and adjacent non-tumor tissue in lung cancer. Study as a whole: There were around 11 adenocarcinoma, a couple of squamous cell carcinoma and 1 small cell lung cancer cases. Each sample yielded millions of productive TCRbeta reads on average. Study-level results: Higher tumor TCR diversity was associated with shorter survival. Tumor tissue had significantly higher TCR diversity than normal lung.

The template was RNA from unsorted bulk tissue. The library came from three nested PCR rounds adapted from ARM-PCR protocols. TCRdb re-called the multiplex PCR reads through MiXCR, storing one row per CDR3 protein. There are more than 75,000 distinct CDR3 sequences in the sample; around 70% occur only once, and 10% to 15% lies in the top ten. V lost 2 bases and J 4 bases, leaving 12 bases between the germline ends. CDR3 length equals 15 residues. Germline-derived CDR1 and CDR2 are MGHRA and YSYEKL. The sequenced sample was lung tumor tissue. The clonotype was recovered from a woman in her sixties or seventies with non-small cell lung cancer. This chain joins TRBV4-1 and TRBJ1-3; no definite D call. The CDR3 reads CASSQRPSRGNTIYF. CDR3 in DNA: TGCGCCAGCAGCCAAAGACCGTCGAGGGGAAACACCATATATTTT.